Presented here are 28 T cell receptor beta chains from one specimen sequenced in a study of shared clonotypes between healthy human individuals. The protocol was immunoSEQ multiplex PCR, while the TCRdb copy is restricted to in-frame clones and leaves out a portion. The sample records approximately 470,000 clones, more than 65% being singletons. Input material: PBMCs. Every receptor here comes from a woman aged 35 to 49 in good health. Some clones in this sample may be carry-over from other donors' samples.

This clone showed up many times. The same CDR3 can be traced to other DNA sequences in this sample. The CDR3 DNA reads TGTGCCAGCAGCTTAGAGCTGGAGAGGGGGGGCCAAGCTTTCTTT. As protein: CASSLELERGGQAFF. This chain uses TRBV7-6 with TRBJ1-1; possible D gene TRBD1, 6 bases. CDR1 is SGHVS and CDR2 is FNYEAQ in the germline V gene. The CDR3 spans 15 residues. V lost 1 base and J lost 9, with 18 bases in between.

This sequence joins TRBV13 and TRBJ2-7, with TRBD2 identical over 12 bases. Germline V gene lookup returns CDR1 PRHDT and CDR2 FYEKMQ (reference sequence). The CDR3 covers 16 residues. The V and J ends lost 5 bases and 6 bases, in that order; junction bases with no gene match: 11. The CDR3 DNA follows: TGTGCCAGCAGCCCTGGACTAGCGGGGCCCTCTTCCGAGCAGTACTTC. Its translation is CASSPGLAGPSSEQYF.

V usage is TRBV10-3 and J usage is TRBJ2-7; D not resolved. The germline V and J ends were trimmed by 5 bases and 6 bases, with 14 bases remaining between them. Germline V CDR1 and CDR2: ENHRY, SYGVKD. The CDR3 runs 13 residues. The CDR3 DNA follows: TGTGCCATCAGTATAAACCAGGACGGCGAGCAGTACTTC. It specifies CAISINQDGEQYF.

This chain connects TRBV28 to TRBJ2-5; 8 bases align to TRBD1. The V gene's germline CDR1 is MDHEN and CDR2 SYDVKM. V lost 5 bases, J lost 7 bases, and 6 bases stayed unmatched. The CDR3 spans 13 residues. The CDR3 DNA reads as TGTGCCAGCAGTCCTCAGGGGGCTGGGACCCAGTACTTC. It translates to CASSPQGAGTQYF.

V usage is TRBV29-1 and J usage is TRBJ1-3; tentative D call: TRBD1 (6 bases). The germline V and J ends were trimmed by 6 bases and 0 bases, with 12 bases remaining between them. The CDR3 consists of 14 residues. CDR1 is SQVTM, CDR2 ANQGSEA, per germline. The CDR3 nucleotides read TGCAGCGTCATACAGGGAAGCTCTGGAAACACCATATATTTT. Protein sequence: CSVIQGSSGNTIYF.

The chain couples TRBV7-2 to TRBJ2-7, with D perhaps matching TRBD1 (5 bases). The CDR3 runs to 12 residues. Trimming left V 5 bases short and J 7 bases short, with 12 bases between. Germline loops: CDR1 SGHTA, CDR2 FQGNSA. CDR3 sequence (DNA): TGTGCCAGCAGCGACCCCAAGGGGGAGCAGTACTTC. This encodes CASSDPKGEQYF.

The chain employs TRBV10-3 and TRBJ2-1; the D gene is possibly TRBD2 (6 bases). Trimming took off 2 bases at V and 8 bases at J, with 10 bases between the two ends. In germline, CDR1 is ENHRY, CDR2 SYGVKD. There are 13 residues in the CDR3. CDR3 loop: CAISEREVDEQFF. The DNA for the CDR3 is TGTGCCATCAGTGAGAGGGAGGTCGATGAGCAGTTCTTC.

This clone was seen a single time. Since a far larger clone is one base different, this is likely a read error. The rearrangement links TRBV30 to TRBJ1-4; D call uncertain. Deletions cut 2 bases from V and 4 bases from J, with 8 bases between. Per the germline V gene, CDR1 is GTSNPN and CDR2 is SVGIG (reference sequence). The CDR3 spans 13 residues. CDR3 amino acids: CAWSSGFNEKLFF. In DNA form, the CDR3 reads TGTGCCTGGAGTTCGGGATTTAATGAAAAACTGTTTTTT.

V usage is TRBV28 and J usage is TRBJ1-5; D not certain. The germline V gene encodes CDR1 MDHEN and CDR2 SYDVKM. This CDR3 is built from 13 residues. The V gene lost 7 bases and the J gene lost 2 bases, with 9 bases spanning the gap. CDR3 DNA: TGTGCCAGCAAAGCCGGGGGCAATCAGCCCCAGCATTTT. It translates to CASKAGGNQPQHF.

The chain is built from TRBV19 and TRBJ1-2; 7 bases map to TRBD1. This CDR3 region has 14 residues. CDR1 is LNHDA, CDR2 SQIVND, per germline (reference sequence). V lost 0 bases and J lost 4; bases outside the gene matches: 2. This CDR3 is CASSIDRQGYGYTF. The DNA for the CDR3 is TGTGCCAGTAGTATAGATCGACAGGGCTATGGCTACACCTTC.

As for this clone: This is likely an artifact of a read error, given a far larger clone one base away. The gene calls are TRBV7-9 and TRBJ1-2; tentative D call: TRBD1 (6 bases). The germline V and J ends were trimmed by 0 bases and 4 bases, with 9 bases remaining between them. This CDR3 contains 14 residues. Germline loops: CDR1 SEHNR, CDR2 FQNEAQ (reference sequence). The CDR3 nucleotides read TGTGCCAGCAGCTTAGCTACAGGGTGCTATGGCTACACCTTC. The encoded protein is CASSLATGCYGYTF.

The V call is TRBV4-1, the J call TRBJ1-1; D is unclear. The CDR3 runs 17 residues. Per germline, CDR1 MGHRA and CDR2 YSYEKL. V was clipped by 0 bases and J by 1 base, with 15 bases between them. The CDR3 spells CASSQEAPIVRNTEAFF. In DNA form, the CDR3 reads TGCGCCAGCAGCCAAGAGGCCCCCATCGTTAGGAACACTGAAGCTTTCTTT.

The chain couples TRBV6-6 to TRBJ2-1, with 7 bases lining up with TRBD2. Germline CDR1 and CDR2: MNHNY and SVGAGI (reference sequence). This CDR3 has 14 residues. Trimming removed 5 bases from V and 0 bases from J; junction bases left unmatched: 1. CDR3 in amino acids: CASSRLASYNEQFF. The CDR3 nucleotides read TGTGCCAGCAGTAGACTAGCCTCCTACAATGAGCAGTTCTTC.

This chain connects TRBV18 to TRBJ2-1; possibly TRBD1 for D (5 bases). The CDR3 runs to 16 residues. The V end lost 6 bases, the J end lost 4 bases, and 19 bases lay between the germline ends. Germline CDR1 and CDR2: KGHSH and LQKENI. CDR3 coding DNA: TGTGCCAGCTCCCCTTCCGGAAGGGGCTCGTACAATGAGCAGTTCTTC. It yields the protein CASSPSGRGSYNEQFF.

Details on this clone: One base separates it from a far larger clone, so it is likely a read error. The CDR3 region has the DNA TGTGCCAGCAGCTTGGGGGGGGATGTCAAAAACATTCAGTACTTC. Translated: CASSLGGDVKNIQYF. This rearrangement joins TRBV5-4 to TRBJ2-4, with D possibly matching TRBD2 (6 bases). This CDR3 region has 15 residues. The V gene's germline CDR1 is SGHNT and CDR2 YYREEE (reference sequence). With 0 bases removed from V and 3 bases from J, the gap between germline ends came to 10 bases.

The J gene is TRBJ2-7, the V gene TRBV29-1; 8 bases map to TRBD2. Germline lookup yields CDR1 SQVTM and CDR2 ANQGSEA. Unmatched junction bases numbered 7, after V lost 4 bases and J lost 5 bases. The CDR3 loop spans 13 amino acids. The CDR3 DNA sequence: TGCAGCGTTGCACTTGCGGGAGGACACGAGCAGTACTTC. Translated, it gives CSVALAGGHEQYF.

The rearrangement links TRBV28 to TRBJ1-5, with TRBD1 matching over 9 bases. Germline CDR1 MDHEN, CDR2 SYDVKM. The CDR3 consists of 15 residues. Trimming removed 3 bases from V and 5 bases from J; junction bases left unmatched: 5. The CDR3 reads CASSFGTGLDQPQHF. The CDR3 nucleotides read TGTGCCAGCAGTTTCGGGACAGGGTTGGATCAGCCCCAGCATTTT.

V is TRBV7-2 and J is TRBJ2-3, with D perhaps being TRBD1 or TRBD2 (5 bases each). The CDR3 runs to 15 residues. Looked up from germline, CDR1 is SGHTA and CDR2 is FQGNSA. V lost 1 base to trimming and J lost 4 bases, with 12 bases between them. The CDR3 sequence is CASSLGGQGPDTQYF. The CDR3 DNA is TGTGCCAGCAGCTTAGGAGGGCAGGGCCCAGATACGCAGTATTTT.

The chain employs TRBV6-1 and TRBJ2-7, with no clear D. The CDR3 runs 14 residues. Trimming pared 10 bases from V and 7 bases from J, leaving 23 bases between. In germline, CDR1 is MNHNS, CDR2 SASEGT. CDR3: CAITSRAGPREQYF. The CDR3 nucleotides read TGTGCCATCACCTCCCGGGCAGGACCTAGAGAGCAGTACTTC.

As for this clone: A far larger clone is a single base away, which makes a read error likely. The chain recombines TRBV4-2 with TRBJ1-4; D remains ambiguous. Germline CDR1 LGHNA, CDR2 YNFKEQ. This CDR3 is 12 amino acids long. V was shortened by 1 base and J by 5 bases, with 2 bases between the two germline ends. CDR3 sequence reads: CASSQGNEKLFF. The CDR3 DNA reads TGTGCCAGCAGCCAAGGCAATGAAAAACTGTTTTTT.

A note on this clone: No conserved phenylalanine or tryptophan is present at the end of the CDR3, so a read error is the likely explanation. The limits of the CDR3 on the DNA are not certain, so only TCRdb's listed CDR3 is given. The V gene is TRBV7-9, the J gene TRBJ1-6; the D call TRBD1 from the table was never checked on the DNA. The V gene's germline CDR1 is SEHNR and CDR2 FQNEAQ (reference sequence). The CDR3 spans 14 amino acids, including both terminal residues. CDR3 residues: CASSLGGNNSPPHL.

The chain combines TRBV29-1 with TRBJ2-5; possible D gene TRBD1, 6 bases. Germline values: CDR1 SQVTM, CDR2 ANQGSEA. The CDR3 has 16 residues. V was cut by 4 bases and J by 2 bases, with 20 bases left in between. The CDR3 bases are TGCAGCGTTGCCGGGACACTGGGGAGATTTCAAGAGACCCAGTACTTC. It is translated as CSVAGTLGRFQETQYF.

The J gene is TRBJ2-7, the V gene TRBV10-3; the match to TRBD1 covers 9 bases. The ends lost 4 bases at V and 6 bases at J; junction bases unmatched: 10. CDR1 ENHRY and CDR2 SYGVKD come from the germline V gene. This CDR3 region has 15 residues. In DNA, the CDR3 is TGTGCCATCAGTGGCCTGGACAGGGGTCGCGTCGAGCAGTACTTC. Encoded protein: CAISGLDRGRVEQYF.

This clone was seen only once. This CDR3 is CASSTSDRGHTEAFF. As DNA, the CDR3 is TGTGCCAGCAGTACCTCAGACAGGGGGCATACTGAAGCTTTCTTT. This chain joins TRBV28 and TRBJ1-1; TRBD1 matches 10 bases. Germline trimming cut 5 bases from V and 5 bases from J; bases unmatched to any gene: 8. Looked up from germline, CDR1 is MDHEN and CDR2 is SYDVKM. This CDR3 contains 15 residues. Full variable domain (rest looked up from reference TRBV28 and TRBJ1-1): DVKVTQSSRYLVKRTGEKVFLECVQDMDHENMFWYRQDPGLGLRLIYFSYDVKMKEKGDIPEGYSVSREKKERFSLILESASTNQTSMYLCASSTSDRGHTEAFFGQGTRLTVV.

This CDR3 reads CASSSMRTALGNTIYF. The CDR3 region has the DNA TGTGCCAGCAGTTCGATGCGTACAGCACTTGGAAACACCATATATTTT. The chain employs TRBV6-4 and TRBJ1-3; no clear D gene. The germline V gene encodes CDR1 MRHNA and CDR2 SNTAGT. The CDR3 sequence is 16 residues long. The V gene lost 5 bases and the J gene lost 3 bases, with 17 bases spanning the gap.

A single count supports this clone. V usage is TRBV7-3 and J usage is TRBJ1-1; D is unresolved. The germline V and J ends were trimmed by 2 bases and 4 bases, with 11 bases remaining between them. Germline V CDR1 and CDR2: SGHTA, FQGTGA. The CDR3 is 14 residues long. The CDR3 protein is CASSLSGWPTEAFF. The DNA of the CDR3 is TGTGCCAGCAGCTTATCGGGTTGGCCCACTGAAGCTTTCTTT.

This chain uses TRBV9 with TRBJ2-2; D not certain. Germline V gene lookup returns CDR1 SGDLS and CDR2 YYNGEE. V was pared by 0 bases and J by 0 bases, with 6 bases between. The CDR3 has 15 residues. CDR3 loop: CASSVGVTNTGELFF. The CDR3, as DNA: TGTGCCAGCAGCGTAGGGGTAACGAACACCGGGGAGCTGTTTTTT. The variable domain in full, completed from reference TRBV9 and TRBJ2-2, reads DSGVTQTPKHLITATGQRVTLRCSPRSGDLSVYWYQQSLDQGLQFLIQYYNGEERAKGNILERFSAQQFPDLHSELNLSSLELGDSALYFCASSVGVTNTGELFFGEGSRLTVL.

As for this clone: Only one base separates this from a far larger clonotype, so it likely reflects a read error. The chain links TRBV28 to TRBJ1-1; D unclear. The CDR3 extends over 13 amino acids. Per the germline V gene, CDR1 is MDHEN and CDR2 is SYDVKM. CDR3 region: CASSSGFDTEASF. CDR3 sequence (DNA): TGTGCCAGCAGTTCCGGGTTTGACACTGAAGCTTCCTTT.